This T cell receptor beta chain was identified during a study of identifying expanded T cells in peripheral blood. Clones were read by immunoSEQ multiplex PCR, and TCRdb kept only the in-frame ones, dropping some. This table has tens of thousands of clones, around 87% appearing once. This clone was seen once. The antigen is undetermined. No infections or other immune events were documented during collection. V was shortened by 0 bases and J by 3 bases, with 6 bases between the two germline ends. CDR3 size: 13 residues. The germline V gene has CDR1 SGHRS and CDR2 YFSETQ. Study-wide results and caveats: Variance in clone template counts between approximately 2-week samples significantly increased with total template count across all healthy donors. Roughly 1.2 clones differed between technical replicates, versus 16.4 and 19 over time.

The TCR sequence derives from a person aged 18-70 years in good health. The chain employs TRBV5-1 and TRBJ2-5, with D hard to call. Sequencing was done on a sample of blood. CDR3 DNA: TGCGCCAGCAGCTTGGCCCCTGAAGAGACCCAGTACTTC. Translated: CASSLAPEETQYF.